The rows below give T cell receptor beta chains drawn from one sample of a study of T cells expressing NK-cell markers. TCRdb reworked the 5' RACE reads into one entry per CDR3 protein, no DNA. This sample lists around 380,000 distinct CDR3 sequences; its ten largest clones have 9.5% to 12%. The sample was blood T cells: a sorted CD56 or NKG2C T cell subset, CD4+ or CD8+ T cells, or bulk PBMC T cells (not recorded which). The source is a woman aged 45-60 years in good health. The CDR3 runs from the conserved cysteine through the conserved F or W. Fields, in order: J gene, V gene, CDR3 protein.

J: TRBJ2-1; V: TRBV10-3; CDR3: CAILSGPYNEQFF
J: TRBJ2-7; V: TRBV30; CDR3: CAWSVASGPYEQYF
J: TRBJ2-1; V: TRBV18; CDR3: CASSPRTVYNEQFF
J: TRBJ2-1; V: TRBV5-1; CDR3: CASSLAMRDGVNEQFF
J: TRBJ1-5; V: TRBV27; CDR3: CASSQDRPTGVQPQHF
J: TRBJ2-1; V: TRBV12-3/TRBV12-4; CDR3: CASRLSSGSLYNEQFF
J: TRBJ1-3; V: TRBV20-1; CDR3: CSARDHQGLATSGNTIYF
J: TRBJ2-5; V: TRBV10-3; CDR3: CAISSDPGGTQYF
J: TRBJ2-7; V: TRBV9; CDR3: CASSVGRGGSGEQYF
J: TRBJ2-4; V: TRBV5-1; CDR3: CASSLSAIENIQYF
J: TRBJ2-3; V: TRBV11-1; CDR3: CASSQVGSTDTQYF
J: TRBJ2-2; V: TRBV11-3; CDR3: CASSFTGVSTGELFF
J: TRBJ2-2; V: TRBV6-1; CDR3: CASSERRTGELFF
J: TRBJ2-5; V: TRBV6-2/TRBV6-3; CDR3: CASSYIPGTGGLQETQYF
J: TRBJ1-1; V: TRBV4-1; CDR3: CASSPAGEREAFF
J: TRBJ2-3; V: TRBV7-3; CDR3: CASSLGWGEGQYF
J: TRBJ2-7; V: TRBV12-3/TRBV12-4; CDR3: CASSIVAGWNEQYF
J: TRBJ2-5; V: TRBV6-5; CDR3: CASSSTPGLADPGTQYF
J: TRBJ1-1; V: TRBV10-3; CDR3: CASTTGADTEAFF
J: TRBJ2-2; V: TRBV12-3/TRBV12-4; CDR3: CASSRTLGGHGELFF
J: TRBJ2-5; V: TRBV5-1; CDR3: CASSSQGLAETQYF
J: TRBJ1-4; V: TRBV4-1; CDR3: CASSQAGGFTVFF
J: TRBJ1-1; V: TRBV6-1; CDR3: CASSLQGVDTEAFF
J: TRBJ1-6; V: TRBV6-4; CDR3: CASSEQFQGQGASPLHF
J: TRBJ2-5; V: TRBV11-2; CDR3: CASSLGRGSRRETQYF
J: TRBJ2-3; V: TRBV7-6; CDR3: CASSPQGSPDTQYF